A single sample is the source of the 2 T cell receptor beta chains below, sequenced in a study of blood T cell repertoires in COVID-19. Only in-frame clones appear in the TCRdb table, and some are missing; sequencing was by immunoSEQ multiplex PCR. The sample holds over 150,000 clones, around 80% seen once. The sequenced material came from PBMCs or T cells enriched from blood (not recorded which). The source of these receptors is a woman in her sixties or seventies who had recovered from COVID-19.

The chain recombines TRBV5-6 with TRBJ2-7; D might be TRBD2 (5 bases). Germline V gene data show CDR1 as SGHDT and CDR2 as YYEEEE. The length of the CDR3 is 12 residues. Trimming took off 1 base at V and 3 bases at J, with 5 bases between the two ends. DNA for the CDR3: TGTGCCAGCAGCTTGAGCGGCTACGAGCAGTACTTC. It yields the protein CASSLSGYEQYF.

V and J are TRBV6-6 and TRBJ2-2; D is undetermined. Germline V gene sequence: CDR1 MNHNY, CDR2 SVGAGI (reference sequence). This CDR3 has 15 residues. Trimming shortened V by 2 bases and J by 4 bases, and 11 bases separated the two germline ends. The CDR3 is CASSYEEVSTGELFF. The CDR3 nucleotides are TGTGCCAGCAGTTACGAGGAAGTGAGCACCGGGGAGCTGTTTTTT.